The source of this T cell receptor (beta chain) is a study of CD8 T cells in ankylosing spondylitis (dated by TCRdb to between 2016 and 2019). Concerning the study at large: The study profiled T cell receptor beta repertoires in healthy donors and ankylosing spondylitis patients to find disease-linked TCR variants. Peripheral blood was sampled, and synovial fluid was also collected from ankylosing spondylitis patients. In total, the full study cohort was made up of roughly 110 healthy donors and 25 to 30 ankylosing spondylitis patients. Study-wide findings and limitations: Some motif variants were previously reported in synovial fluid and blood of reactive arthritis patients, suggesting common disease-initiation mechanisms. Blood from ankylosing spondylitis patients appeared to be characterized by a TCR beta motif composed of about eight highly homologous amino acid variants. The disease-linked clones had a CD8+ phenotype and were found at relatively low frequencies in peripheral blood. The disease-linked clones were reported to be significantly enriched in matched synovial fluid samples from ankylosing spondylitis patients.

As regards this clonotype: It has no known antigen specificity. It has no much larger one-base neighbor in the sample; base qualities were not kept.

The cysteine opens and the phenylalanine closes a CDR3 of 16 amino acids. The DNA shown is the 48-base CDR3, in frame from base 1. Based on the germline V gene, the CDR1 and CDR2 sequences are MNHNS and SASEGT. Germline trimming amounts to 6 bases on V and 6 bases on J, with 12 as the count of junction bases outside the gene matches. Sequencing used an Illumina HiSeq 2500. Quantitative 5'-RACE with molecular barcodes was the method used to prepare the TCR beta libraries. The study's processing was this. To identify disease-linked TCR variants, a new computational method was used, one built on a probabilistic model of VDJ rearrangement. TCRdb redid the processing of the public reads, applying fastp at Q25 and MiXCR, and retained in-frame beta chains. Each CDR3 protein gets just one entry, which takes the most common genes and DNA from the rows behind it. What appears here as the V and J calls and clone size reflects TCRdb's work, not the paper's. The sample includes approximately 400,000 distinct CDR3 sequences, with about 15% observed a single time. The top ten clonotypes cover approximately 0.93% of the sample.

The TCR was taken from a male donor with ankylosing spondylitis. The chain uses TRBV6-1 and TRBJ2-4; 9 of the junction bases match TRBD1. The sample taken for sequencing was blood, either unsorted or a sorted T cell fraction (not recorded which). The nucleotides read TGTGCCAGCAGCCGACTTCCGGGACAGGGAAGAAACATTCAGTACTTC. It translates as CASSRLPGQGRNIQYF.